These 21 T cell receptor beta chains originate from one sample sequenced in a study of response to subunit inactivated influenza vaccine. TCRdb ran MiXCR on the RT-PCR reads and lists one entry per CDR3 protein. This table holds approximately 570,000 distinct CDR3 sequences, approximately 7.7% found once. Sequenced material: PBMCs from blood, taken less than 30 months after vaccination. Receptors originate from a man between 50 and 70 years old who received an inactivated influenza vaccine.

This chain joins TRBV4-2 and TRBJ1-5, with 7 positions matching TRBD1. The ends lost 5 bases at V and 4 bases at J; junction bases unmatched: 5. CDR3 length: 14 residues. Germline CDR1 reads LGHNA; CDR2 reads YNFKEQ. Here the CDR3 reads CASSAQGNNQPQHF. The CDR3 nucleotides read TGTGCCAGCAGCGCACAGGGGAATAATCAGCCCCAGCATTTT.

This clonotype appeared a few times. The gene calls are TRBV4-3 and TRBJ2-3; 9 bases match TRBD1. CDR3 length equals 16 residues. The V segment lost 3 bases and the J segment 2 bases; nucleotides outside the gene matches: 6. Germline V lookup: CDR1 LGHNA, CDR2 YSLEER. The CDR3: CASSQAQGANTDTQYF. The CDR3 nucleotides read TGCGCCAGCAGCCAGGCACAGGGGGCTAACACAGATACGCAGTATTTT.

This clonotype was detected a few times. The chain uses TRBV5-5 and TRBJ2-1, with 10 bases fitting TRBD2. V lost 4 bases to trimming and J lost 3 bases; unmatched junction nucleotides: 7. CDR1 is SGHKS and CDR2 is YYEKEE in the germline V gene (reference sequence). This CDR3 is 16 amino acids long. The CDR3 here is CASSTGLATHYNEQFF. DNA of the CDR3: TGTGCCAGCAGCACGGGACTAGCGACACACTACAATGAGCAGTTCTTC.

V and J are TRBV6-1 and TRBJ1-2, with 9 bases aligning to TRBD1. Germline lookup yields CDR1 MNHNS and CDR2 SASEGT. This CDR3 spans 14 amino acids. J was trimmed by 7 bases and V by 3 bases; bases with no gene match: 6. CDR3 sequence (DNA): TGTGCCAGCAGTGACCGGGACAGGGTAGGTGGCTACACCTTC. Encoded protein: CASSDRDRVGGYTF.

There are a few counts of this clonotype. The genes are TRBV7-9 and TRBJ2-7; unclear D gene. The CDR3 has 13 residues. Germline V gene sequence: CDR1 SEHNR, CDR2 FQNEAQ (reference sequence). With 5 bases removed from V and 3 bases from J, the gap between germline ends came to 11 bases. The CDR3 DNA follows: TGTGCCAGCAGCGCAAGCAACTACTACGAGCAGTACTTC. Encoded protein: CASSASNYYEQYF.

This clonotype was observed a handful of times. The genes are TRBV7-3 and TRBJ2-1, with TRBD2 matching over 8 bases. Germline CDR1 and CDR2: SGHTA and FQGTGA. The CDR3 consists of 13 residues. V lost 4 bases and J lost 13; bases outside the gene matches: 9. As DNA, the CDR3 is TGTGCCAGCAGCTACCAGCGGGGGAATAGACAGTTCTTC. Its translation: CASSYQRGNRQFF.

V and J are TRBV28 and TRBJ2-7, with TRBD1 identical over 7 bases. This CDR3 is built from 15 residues. J lost 0 bases, V lost 4 bases, and 6 bases had no gene match. Looked up from germline, CDR1 is MDHEN and CDR2 is SYDVKM. CDR3 sequence: CASSYRGDRSYEQYF. CDR3 nucleotide sequence: TGTGCCAGCAGTTACAGGGGCGATCGCTCCTACGAGCAGTACTTC. The whole variable domain, remainder taken from reference TRBV28 and TRBJ2-7, is DVKVTQSSRYLVKRTGEKVFLECVQDMDHENMFWYRQDPGLGLRLIYFSYDVKMKEKGDIPEGYSVSREKKERFSLILESASTNQTSMYLCASSYRGDRSYEQYFGPGTRLTVT.

This clonotype was seen many times. The chain employs TRBV6-5 and TRBJ1-4; D unclear. V was clipped by 6 bases and J by 1 base, with 3 bases between them. Germline lookup yields CDR1 MNHEY and CDR2 SVGAGI. The CDR3 extends over 12 amino acids. CDR3 sequence: CASRRTNEKLFF. The CDR3 DNA is TGTGCCAGCAGACGAACTAATGAAAAACTGTTTTTT.

Note on this clonotype: Given a much more abundant clone one base away, this may be a read error. The chain has TRBV6-1 and TRBJ2-7, with 13 bases that match TRBD2. CDR1 and CDR2 (germline): MNHNS, SASEGT. The CDR3 runs 18 residues. The CDR3 DNA sequence: TGTACCAGCAGCTCCCTTCTCGGACTAGCGGGAGCTGGCAACGAGCAGTACTTC. As protein: CTSSSLLGLAGAGNEQYF.

This clonotype appeared many times. This chain connects TRBV30 to TRBJ1-3, with D hard to call. V was pared by 8 bases and J by 0 bases, with 14 bases between. In germline, CDR1 is GTSNPN, CDR2 SVGIG (reference sequence). The length of the CDR3 is 14 residues. CDR3 sequence reads: CAHGRSRSGNTIYF. CDR3 DNA: TGTGCCCACGGGCGGTCTCGCTCTGGAAACACCATATATTTT.

This clonotype was counted a few times. The rearrangement uses TRBV20-1 and TRBJ2-3; TRBD1 matches at 9 bases. Germline-derived CDR1 and CDR2 are DFQATT and SNEGSKA (reference sequence). J lost 5 bases, V lost 5 bases, and 8 bases had no gene match. The CDR3 runs 14 residues. Written as DNA, the CDR3 is TGCAGTGCTCACCGGGACAGGGTGTTAGATACGCAGTATTTT. This encodes CSAHRDRVLDTQYF.

V gene TRBV7-3 combines with J gene TRBJ2-3, with D perhaps TRBD2 (6 bases). The ends were cut back, 1 base at V and 1 base at J, with 9 bases in the middle. In germline, CDR1 is SGHTA, CDR2 FQGTGA. The CDR3 spans 15 residues. This CDR3 is CASSLSSSGTDTQYF. The CDR3, as DNA: TGTGCCAGCAGCTTAAGCTCTAGCGGCACAGATACGCAGTATTTT.

This clonotype was seen a handful of times. The chain combines TRBV3-1 with TRBJ1-1; a possible D gene is TRBD1 (5 bases). V dropped 0 bases and J dropped 7 bases, with 12 bases sitting between them. The CDR3 length is 14 residues. Germline V gene sequence: CDR1 LGHDT, CDR2 YNNKEL (reference sequence). This CDR3 reads CASSQDWGLVEAFF. The DNA of the CDR3 is TGTGCCAGCAGCCAAGATTGGGGACTGGTTGAAGCTTTCTTT.

This chain joins TRBV29-1 and TRBJ2-5; D remains unclear. The CDR3 has 12 amino acids. Germline V CDR1 and CDR2: SQVTM, ANQGSEA. V lost 4 bases, J lost 1 base, and 7 bases lay in between. The CDR3 sequence is CSVVSLQETQYF. The CDR3 coding sequence is TGCAGCGTTGTCTCTCTCCAAGAGACCCAGTACTTC.

This clonotype was counted ten times or more. This chain uses TRBV12-3 or TRBV12-4 with TRBJ1-2, with D unclear. V lost 3 bases and J 8 bases, leaving 10 bases between the germline ends. CDR3 size: 12 residues. The CDR3 loop reads CASSFDEEGYTF. CDR3 in DNA: TGTGCCAGCAGTTTTGATGAGGAAGGCTACACCTTC.

The table lists this clonotype with a few counts. The rearrangement joins TRBV3-1 to TRBJ2-7; the D gene is possibly TRBD1 (5 bases). CDR3 size: 15 residues. The germline CDR1 and CDR2 sequences are LGHDT and YNNKEL (reference sequence). V gave up 1 base and J gave up 2 bases, with 12 bases separating them. The CDR3 reads CASSQGQLLAYEQYF. The CDR3 DNA reads as TGTGCCAGCAGCCAAGGACAGTTGCTGGCCTACGAGCAGTACTTC.

This rearrangement joins TRBV6-2 or TRBV6-3 to TRBJ2-2, with TRBD2 matching 11 bases. Germline CDR1 and CDR2: MNHEY and SVGEGT. The CDR3 loop spans 16 amino acids. Trimming took 6 bases from V and 3 from J; bases not matched to a gene: 6. For the CDR3, the DNA is TGTGCCAGCAGCCTGCAACTAGCGGGGGACACCGGGGAGCTGTTTTTT. It specifies CASSLQLAGDTGELFF.

This clonotype showed up just a few times. The CDR3, as DNA: TGTGCCAGCAGCCAAGCACTAGCTGCTTACTACGAGCAGTACTTC. The encoded protein is CASSQALAAYYEQYF. The gene calls are TRBV3-1 and TRBJ2-7, with D maybe TRBD2 (6 bases). CDR3 length: 15 residues. Looked up from germline, CDR1 is LGHDT and CDR2 is YNNKEL (reference sequence). The germline V and J ends were trimmed by 1 base and 3 bases, with 13 bases remaining between them.

The J gene is TRBJ2-1, the V gene TRBV7-2, with 10 bases that match TRBD2. With 5 bases clipped from V and 5 bases from J, the junction kept 6 bases outside the gene matches. Germline V gene lookup returns CDR1 SGHTA and CDR2 FQGNSA. The CDR3 spans 15 residues. DNA of the CDR3: TGTGCCAGCAGCCGTTCTAGCGGGGGTAACAATGAGCAGTTCTTC. Its protein product is CASSRSSGGNNEQFF.

This clonotype was found a few times. The genes are TRBV12-3 or TRBV12-4 and TRBJ1-1, with a tentative D call TRBD1 (5 bases). Trimming pared 7 bases from V and 8 bases from J, leaving 11 bases between. The CDR3 covers 11 residues. The CDR3 sequence is CASTISGEAFF. DNA of the CDR3: TGTGCCAGCACCATATCAGGGGAAGCTTTCTTT.

The V call is TRBV4-3, the J call TRBJ2-3; the match to TRBD2 covers 7 bases. V lost 1 base to trimming and J lost 2 bases; unmatched junction nucleotides: 6. The CDR3 is 16 residues long. Looked up from germline, CDR1 is LGHNA and CDR2 is YSLEER. CDR3 region: CASSQGDAGDTDTQYF. As DNA, the CDR3 is TGCGCCAGCAGCCAAGGAGATGCGGGAGACACAGATACGCAGTATTTT.